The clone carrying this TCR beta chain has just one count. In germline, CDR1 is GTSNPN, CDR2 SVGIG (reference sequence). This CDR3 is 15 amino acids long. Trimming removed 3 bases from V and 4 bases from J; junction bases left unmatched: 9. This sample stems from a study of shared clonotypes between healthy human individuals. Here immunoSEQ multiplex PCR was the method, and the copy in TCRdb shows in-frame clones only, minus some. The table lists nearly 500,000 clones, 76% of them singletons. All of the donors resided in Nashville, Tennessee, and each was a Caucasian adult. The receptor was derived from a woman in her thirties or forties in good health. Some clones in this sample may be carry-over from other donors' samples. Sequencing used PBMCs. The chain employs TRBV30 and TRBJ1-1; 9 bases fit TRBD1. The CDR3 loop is CAWRRKDRGVTEAFF. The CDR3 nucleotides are TGTGCCTGGAGGCGGAAGGACAGGGGTGTCACTGAAGCTTTCTTT.